Each of the 22 T cell receptor beta chains below was sequenced from the same sample in a study of identical twins. Using its own MiXCR run on the 5' RACE reads, TCRdb lists one record per CDR3 protein. The sample shows about 700,000 distinct CDR3 sequences, 8.6% of them seen only once. The same specimen was also included in a second study, on yellow fever vaccine responses in identical twins.

The sample taken for sequencing was PBMCs. These receptors were collected from a young woman in good health.

This clonotype was picked up a small number of times. V is TRBV5-1 and J is TRBJ2-5; 7 nucleotides align to TRBD2. The length of the CDR3 is 16 residues. With 0 bases clipped from V and 2 bases from J, the junction kept 7 bases outside the gene matches. Germline lookup yields CDR1 SGHRS and CDR2 YFSETQ. CDR3 in DNA: TGCGCCAGCAGCTTGGGTACTAGCGAACGTCAAGAGACCCAGTACTTC. Translation: CASSLGTSERQETQYF.

This clonotype was observed a few times. The genes are TRBV28 and TRBJ2-7, with 11 bases identical to TRBD1. Per germline, CDR1 MDHEN and CDR2 SYDVKM. The CDR3 has 14 amino acids. V dropped 8 bases and J dropped 0; count of bases not matched to a gene: 3. The chain's CDR3 is CASLGQGDSYEQYF. CDR3 DNA sequence: TGTGCCAGCTTGGGACAGGGGGACTCCTACGAGCAGTACTTC.

This clonotype showed up just a few times. This sequence joins TRBV7-9 and TRBJ2-7; D call uncertain. The germline CDR1 and CDR2 sequences are SEHNR and FQNEAQ (reference sequence). The germline V and J ends were trimmed by 4 bases and 6 bases, with 10 bases remaining between them. The CDR3 has 12 amino acids. CDR3 loop: CASSSTLAEQYF. DNA of the CDR3: TGTGCCAGCAGCTCGACGTTGGCCGAGCAGTACTTC.

As DNA, the CDR3 is TGTGCCAGCAACGTGCCGAGGCCCCGGTCCTACAATGAGCAGTTCTTC. It encodes CASNVPRPRSYNEQFF. The chain links TRBV28 to TRBJ2-1, with no clear D. The CDR3 contains 16 residues. Trimming left V 7 bases short and J 1 base short, with 17 bases between. Per germline, CDR1 MDHEN and CDR2 SYDVKM.

The table lists this clonotype with a few counts. This rearrangement joins TRBV6-1 to TRBJ2-1, with TRBD2 matching over 8 bases. Germline V gives CDR1 MNHNS, CDR2 SASEGT. This CDR3 has 15 amino acids. Losses at the gene ends were 8 bases for V and 4 bases for J; bases not matched to a gene: 10. CDR3 in amino acids: CASGTGTRNYNEQFF. CDR3 DNA: TGTGCCAGCGGGACCGGGACTAGAAATTACAATGAGCAGTTCTTC.

A note on this clonotype: Mismatch with germline at one junction end may stem from a read error. The rearrangement joins TRBV9 to TRBJ2-2, with 11 nucleotides matching TRBD1. CDR3 length: 17 amino acids. The germline V gene has CDR1 SGDLS and CDR2 YYNGEE. The CDR3 DNA reads TGTGCCAGCAGCGTAGCTGGACAGGGGGCTTGGTCCGGGGGGCTGTTTTTT. This encodes CASSVAGQGAWSGGLFF.

This clonotype was seen a handful of times. The chain carries TRBV29-1 and TRBJ2-3; D is undetermined. V was shortened by 4 bases and J by 1 base, with 6 bases between the two germline ends. CDR1 SQVTM and CDR2 ANQGSEA come from the germline V gene. CDR3 length: 12 amino acids. CDR3 protein: CSVGLGTDTQYF. The CDR3 coding sequence is TGCAGCGTTGGTTTGGGCACAGATACGCAGTATTTT.

Many counts were recorded for this clonotype. J is TRBJ2-6 and V is TRBV4-3; 7 bases line up with TRBD2. Germline CDR1 LGHNA, CDR2 YSLEER. The CDR3 is 16 amino acids. The V segment lost 4 bases and the J segment 4 bases; nucleotides outside the gene matches: 7. The CDR3 reads CASSRETGGGANVLTF. Here the CDR3 DNA reads TGCGCCAGCAGCCGTGAGACGGGAGGAGGGGCCAACGTCCTGACTTTC.

The chain links TRBV27 to TRBJ2-2; a weak D match, TRBD1 (5 bases). Trimming cost V 5 bases and J 7 bases, with 11 bases left between them. The CDR3 is 13 residues long. The V gene's germline CDR1 is MNHEY and CDR2 SMNVEV (reference sequence). In DNA form, the CDR3 reads TGTGCCAGCAGTGACGATCAGGGCGGGGAGCTGTTTTTT. Translating it yields CASSDDQGGELFF.

This clonotype was observed many times. The J gene is TRBJ2-1, the V gene TRBV12-3 or TRBV12-4, with D hard to call. The V end was cut by 5 bases, the J end by 0 bases, with 14 bases between. There are 16 residues in the CDR3. CDR3 in DNA: TGTGCCAGCAGTCCCAGCTTAGTGGGCTCCTACAATGAGCAGTTCTTC. Its translation: CASSPSLVGSYNEQFF.

This clonotype was found a few times. V gene TRBV11-1 combines with J gene TRBJ2-2, with a possible D match to TRBD1 (5 bases). The CDR3 has 17 amino acids. The ends were cut back, 2 bases at V and 3 bases at J, with 16 bases in the middle. Per germline, CDR1 SGHAT and CDR2 FQDESV (reference sequence). CDR3 in amino acids: CASSLLVSGPHTGELFF. In DNA, the CDR3 is TGTGCCAGCAGCTTATTGGTGTCAGGGCCTCACACCGGGGAGCTGTTTTTT. The complete variable domain, with remaining parts taken from reference TRBV11-1 and TRBJ2-2, reads EAEVAQSPRYKITEKSQAVAFWCDPISGHATLYWYRQILGQGPELLVQFQDESVVDDSQLPKDRFSAERLKGVDSTLKIQPAELGDSAMYLCASSLLVSGPHTGELFFGEGSRLTVL.

This clonotype appeared a few times. The chain couples TRBV15 to TRBJ2-3; 7 nucleotides match TRBD2. Looked up from germline, CDR1 is LNHNV and CDR2 is YYDKDF (reference sequence). The CDR3 length is 15 residues. Trimming took 0 bases from V and 5 from J; bases not matched to a gene: 5. The DNA of the CDR3 is TGTGCCACCAGCAGAGATATGGGGGGGGAAGATACGCAGTATTTT. This encodes CATSRDMGGEDTQYF.

This clonotype was counted between two and nine times. CDR3 in amino acids: CASSVDGTNQPQHF. The CDR3 coding sequence is TGTGCCAGCAGCGTAGACGGGACCAATCAGCCCCAGCATTTT. V usage is TRBV9 and J usage is TRBJ1-5, with D possibly matching TRBD1 (5 bases). V was shortened by 0 bases and J by 3 bases, with 7 bases between the two germline ends. The length of the CDR3 is 14 residues. Per the germline V gene, CDR1 is SGDLS and CDR2 is YYNGEE.

J is TRBJ2-3 and V is TRBV7-2; the match to TRBD2 covers 10 bases. The CDR3 consists of 16 residues. V lost 5 bases, J lost 2 bases, and 7 bases stayed unmatched. Germline V CDR1 and CDR2: SGHTA, FQGNSA. The CDR3 DNA is TGTGCCAGCAGCGGCCCTAGCGGGGGACTCACAGATACGCAGTATTTT. The encoded protein is CASSGPSGGLTDTQYF.

This clonotype was counted many times. The rearrangement joins TRBV4-1 to TRBJ1-2; D might be TRBD1 (5 bases). V was pared by 3 bases and J by 7 bases, with 9 bases between. This CDR3 is 12 amino acids long. Germline assignment: CDR1 MGHRA and CDR2 YSYEKL. The DNA for the CDR3 is TGCGCCAGCAGCCACCAGGGTTCTGGCTACACCTTC. Its protein product is CASSHQGSGYTF.

This clonotype was seen only a few times. The chain recombines TRBV6-2 or TRBV6-3 with TRBJ2-1, with 9 nucleotides matching TRBD1. The CDR3 totals 17 residues. The V segment lost 0 bases and the J segment 6 bases; nucleotides outside the gene matches: 9. Per germline, CDR1 MNHEY and CDR2 SVGEGT. The CDR3 reads CASSYSRDRVRGNEQFF. The DNA for the CDR3 is TGTGCCAGCAGTTACTCGAGGGACAGGGTTCGTGGCAATGAGCAGTTCTTC.

V is TRBV5-1 and J is TRBJ2-3; TRBD2 might be the D (6 bases). V lost 4 bases, J lost 0 bases, and 15 bases lay in between. Per germline, CDR1 SGHRS and CDR2 YFSETQ. The CDR3 sequence is 16 residues long. CDR3 in amino acids: CASSPLPGDSTDTQYF. CDR3 coding DNA: TGCGCCAGCAGCCCTCTTCCGGGGGACAGCACAGATACGCAGTATTTT.

The chain uses TRBV4-3 and TRBJ2-1; TRBD2 is a possible D gene (6 bases). CDR3 size: 14 residues. CDR1 is LGHNA, CDR2 YSLEER, per germline. Between the trimmed V and J ends, which lost 0 bases and 9 bases, there was a span of 12 bases. As DNA, the CDR3 is TGCGCCAGCAGCCAAGACAGGGACTTCGGTGAGCAGTTCTTC. This encodes CASSQDRDFGEQFF.

This clonotype showed up just a few times. The chain employs TRBV5-1 and TRBJ2-2, with TRBD2 matching 10 bases. V lost 0 bases and J lost 6; bases outside the gene matches: 5. CDR1 and CDR2 from the germline V gene are SGHRS and YFSETQ. The CDR3 spans 16 residues. The CDR3 loop reads CASSLAGTSAPGELFF. The CDR3 DNA sequence: TGCGCCAGCAGCTTGGCAGGGACTAGCGCCCCCGGGGAGCTGTTTTTT.

The table lists this clonotype with a few counts. The chain carries TRBV28 and TRBJ2-1; D is tentatively TRBD1 or TRBD2 (7 bases each). CDR3 length: 14 amino acids. V lost 7 bases to trimming and J lost 2 bases, with 12 bases between them. Germline CDR1 reads MDHEN; CDR2 reads SYDVKM. The DNA of the CDR3 is TGTGCCAGCACTCAGGGGGGGACCTACAATGAGCAGTTCTTC. Encoded protein: CASTQGGTYNEQFF.

The chain carries TRBV30 and TRBJ2-1; D gene uncertain. The germline V and J ends were trimmed by 2 bases and 9 bases, with 14 bases remaining between them. The CDR3 loop spans 13 amino acids. The germline CDR1 and CDR2 sequences are GTSNPN and SVGIG (reference sequence). CDR3 DNA sequence: TGTGCCTGGAGTTCCGGCCCGGCAAGTGAGCAGTTCTTC. As protein: CAWSSGPASEQFF.

The CDR3 DNA reads as TGTGCCAGCAGCTTTGGGACAAGTAGCAATCAGCCCCAGCATTTT. It is translated as CASSFGTSSNQPQHF. This chain links TRBV11-2 with TRBJ1-5; tentative D call: TRBD1 (6 bases). Trimming took 3 bases from V and 0 from J, leaving 9 bases between them. The germline V gene has CDR1 SGHAT and CDR2 FQNNGV. The CDR3 sequence is 15 residues long.